A selection of T cell receptor beta chains follows, all from one sample in a study of radiotherapy plus CTLA-4 blockade in lung cancer. Clones were sequenced by immunoSEQ multiplex PCR, and TCRdb holds only the in-frame ones, with some missing. The table has roughly 71,000 clones, roughly 75% seen once. The sample here was peripheral blood, taken from a patient treated with radiotherapy plus ipilimumab. The receptors were gathered from a human donor with non-small cell lung cancer who had a complete response to radiotherapy plus ipilimumab. Both conserved end residues are part of each CDR3. Each record gives: V gene, D gene, J gene, clone size, CDR3 DNA, CDR3 protein. A D gene is named only where the DNA matches it firmly. Size is stated for part of the rows, as once, few or many counts, or as a class when the clone is expanded.

>TRBV9|TRBD2|TRBJ2-1|NA
TGTGCCAGCAGCTTGACGCCCGGGACTAGCATCAATGAGCAGTTCTTC
CASSLTPGTSINEQFF
>TRBV6-5|NA|TRBJ1-6|once
TGTGCCAGCAGGTCCACGGGGATTAATTCACCCCTCCACTTT
CASRSTGINSPLHF
>TRBV18|NA|TRBJ1-1|few
TGTGCCAGCTCACCACCAGGGCAGACTGAAGCTTTCTTT
CASSPPGQTEAFF
>TRBV4-3|NA|TRBJ2-3|NA
TGCGCCAGCAGCCGCGAAGAAGGGACAATCAGATCCACAGATACGCAGTATTTT
CASSREEGTIRSTDTQYF
>TRBV30|NA|TRBJ1-1|NA
TGTGCCTGGAGTGATCCGGGAGTGACTGAAGCTTTCTTT
CAWSDPGVTEAFF
>TRBV28|TRBD1|TRBJ1-2|NA
TGTGCCAGCAGACGGCGACAGGGGGACTATGGCTACACCTTC
CASRRRQGDYGYTF
>TRBV28|NA|TRBJ1-2|NA
TGTGCCAGCAGTTGGGGGGGAACCTATGGCTACACCTTC
CASSWGGTYGYTF
>TRBV27|TRBD1|TRBJ1-4|few
TGTGCCAGCAGTTTCGGGACAGGTTTGGCTAATGAAAAACTGTTTTTT
CASSFGTGLANEKLFF
>TRBV6-5|TRBD2|TRBJ2-1|NA
TGTGCCAGCAGTTCCGGACTAGCGGGGCCCGAGTTCTTC
CASSSGLAGPEFF
>TRBV5-1|NA|TRBJ2-3|NA
TGCGCCAGCAGTTTTTTCCGCACAGATACGCAGTATTTT
CASSFFRTDTQYF
>TRBV6-6|NA|TRBJ1-2|NA
TGTGCCAGCAGTTACTCGAGCGGTGGGCAGTCAACAGGCTACACCTTC
CASSYSSGGQSTGYTF
>TRBV14|NA|TRBJ2-1|NA
TGTGCCAGCAGCCAAGTGTCCGGGGCCTACAATGAGCAGTTCTTC
CASSQVSGAYNEQFF
>TRBV30|NA|TRBJ2-7|NA
TGTGCCTGGAGCCCTTCTAACTTCGAGCAGTACTTC
CAWSPSNFEQYF
>TRBV20-1|NA|TRBJ2-6|NA
TGCAGTGCTCCCTGGGCCAACGTCCTGACTTTC
CSAPWANVLTF
>TRBV30|NA|TRBJ1-2|NA
TGTGCCTGGAGTGGAGGGTTTGAGGGCTATGGCTACACCTTC
CAWSGGFEGYGYTF
>TRBV14|NA|TRBJ1-1|NA
TGTGCCAGCAGCCAAGGCGTGGGAAACACTGAAGCTTTCTTT
CASSQGVGNTEAFF
>TRBV6-5|TRBD2|TRBJ2-1|NA
TGTGCCAGCAGTTACCGATCCGGGACTAGGAATGAGCAGTTCTTC
CASSYRSGTRNEQFF
>TRBV5-1|TRBD1|TRBJ2-3|NA
TGCGCCAGCAGCCCAGGGGGTCCCCCAGATACGCAGTATTTT
CASSPGGPPDTQYF
>TRBV6-5|NA|TRBJ2-5|NA
TGTGCCAGCAGAAGACCGGGATTAGAGACCCAGTACTTC
CASRRPGLETQYF
>TRBV23-1|TRBD1|TRBJ2-1|NA
TGCGCCAGCAGTCAATTTAGGGCGTGGGACAGGCTAACCAATGAGCAGTTCTTC
CASSQFRAWDRLTNEQFF
>TRBV9|TRBD2|TRBJ2-3|NA
TGTGCCAGCAGCGTGGGACTAACCCACCAATCAGATACGCAGTATTTT
CASSVGLTHQSDTQYF
>TRBV2|NA|TRBJ1-2|NA
TGTGCCAGCAGTACAACACCAAACTATGGCTACACCTTC
CASSTTPNYGYTF
>TRBV5-6|NA|TRBJ1-5|NA
TGTGCCAGCAGCTTCAGAGGATTCAGCAATCAGCCCCAGCATTTT
CASSFRGFSNQPQHF
>TRBV15|NA|TRBJ1-3|few
TGTGCCACCAGCAGAGATTACGCCGGCCACGTTACCTTT
CATSRDYAGHVTF
>TRBV11-2|NA|TRBJ1-1|NA
TGTGCCAGCAGCATCCGGACGGGATCCATGAACACTGAAGCTTTCTTT
CASSIRTGSMNTEAFF
>TRBV6-1|TRBD1|TRBJ1-4|NA
TGTGCCAGCAGGAGTAGACAGGGGGCTAATGAAAAACTGTTTTTT
CASRSRQGANEKLFF
>TRBV12-5|NA|TRBJ2-1|NA
TGTGCTAGTGGTTTGGGACTGGCTGGGCATGAGCAGTTCTTC
CASGLGLAGHEQFF
>TRBV6-5|NA|TRBJ1-1|NA
TGTGCCAGCAGTTACTTCACAGGGAGGAGAACTGAAGCTTTCTTT
CASSYFTGRRTEAFF
>TRBV13|NA|TRBJ2-6|NA
TGTGCCAGCACCCATCAGAGTACTGGGGCCAACGTCCTGACTTTC
CASTHQSTGANVLTF
>TRBV5-3|TRBD1|TRBJ1-4|once
TGTGCCAGAAGCCCTCGAGGGGACAGCCTAAAGGATTTAGCTAATGAAAAACTGTTTTTT
CARSPRGDSLKDLANEKLFF
>TRBV6-7|TRBD1|TRBJ1-2|once
TGTGCCAGCAGTACCCGGGACAGGGGGAACTATGGCTACACCTTC
CASSTRDRGNYGYTF
>TRBV4-1|NA|TRBJ1-2|NA
TGCGCCAGCAGCCACAACCCCGATGGTGAGGGCTCTGACTATGGCTACACCTTC
CASSHNPDGEGSDYGYTF
>TRBV10-1|TRBD1|TRBJ1-3|few
TGCGCCAGCAGTGGACAGGGGAGTCACACCATATATTTT
CASSGQGSHTIYF
>TRBV29-1|NA|TRBJ1-2|NA
TGCAGCATGACCGACAGGAACTATGGCTACACCTTC
CSMTDRNYGYTF
>TRBV10-3|TRBD1|TRBJ1-1|NA
TGTGCCATCACTTCAGGGGGAAGTGGCACTGAAGCTTTCTTT
CAITSGGSGTEAFF
>TRBV25-1|NA|TRBJ1-2|NA
TGTGCCAGCAGCGAGGAGGGGCTGATCAACTATGGCTACACCTTC
CASSEEGLINYGYTF
>TRBV10-2|NA|TRBJ1-4|NA
TGCGCCAGCAGGAGGGGGGCTAATGAAAAACTGTTTTTT
CASRRGANEKLFF
>TRBV19|NA|TRBJ1-1|once
TGTGCCAGCAGAGGTGCGTTGAGTGGTCTTATGAACACTGAAGCTTTCTTT
CASRGALSGLMNTEAFF
>TRBV14|NA|TRBJ2-7|NA
TGTGCCAGCAGCCAAGATCTAGGCTATTACTACGAGCAGTACTTC
CASSQDLGYYYEQYF
>TRBV11-2|NA|TRBJ1-2|NA
TGTGCCAGCAGCCAAAGGACATCGCTGGGTGGCTACACCTTC
CASSQRTSLGGYTF
>TRBV19|TRBD1|TRBJ1-5|NA
TGTGCCAGTAGGGAGGCTCGACAGGGACATCAGCCCCAGCATTTT
CASREARQGHQPQHF